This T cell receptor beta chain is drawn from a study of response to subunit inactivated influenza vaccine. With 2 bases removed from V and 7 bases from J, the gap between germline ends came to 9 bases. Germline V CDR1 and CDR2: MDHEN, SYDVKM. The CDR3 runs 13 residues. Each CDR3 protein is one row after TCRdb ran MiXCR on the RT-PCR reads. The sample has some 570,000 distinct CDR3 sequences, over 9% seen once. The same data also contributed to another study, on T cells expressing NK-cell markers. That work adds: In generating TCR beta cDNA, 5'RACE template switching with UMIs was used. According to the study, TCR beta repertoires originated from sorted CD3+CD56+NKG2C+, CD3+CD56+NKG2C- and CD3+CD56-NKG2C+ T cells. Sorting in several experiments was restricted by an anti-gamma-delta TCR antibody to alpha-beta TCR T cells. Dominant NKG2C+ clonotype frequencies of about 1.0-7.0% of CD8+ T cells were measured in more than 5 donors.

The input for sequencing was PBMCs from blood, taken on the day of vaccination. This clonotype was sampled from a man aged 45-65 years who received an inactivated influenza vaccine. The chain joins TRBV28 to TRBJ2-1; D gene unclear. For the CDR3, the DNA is TGTGCCAGCAGTTTACCTCAGATAAATGAGCAGTTCTTC. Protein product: CASSLPQINEQFF.